This TCR beta chain was recorded in a study of cytomegalovirus exposure and HLA in healthy donors. This clone has only a few counts. Antigen: not known. It was with 60 Vbeta and 13 Jbeta primers that the PCR ran. The protocol was immunoSEQ multiplex PCR, while the TCRdb copy is restricted to in-frame clones and leaves out a portion. The sample records some 190,000 clones, roughly 77% being singletons. Study observations and caveats: Further analysis was carried out later, and it showed several of the most significant clusters appearing linked to common viral pathogens. In an earlier analysis, productive rearrangement rates for most beta V segments clustered near 87% or 30%. Solely CMV serostatus was available to characterize immune exposure.

V was clipped by 6 bases and J by 8 bases, with 13 bases between them. The CDR3 has 12 amino acids. Germline CDR1 is MNHEY and CDR2 is SVGAGI. This receptor was identified in a woman in her fifties or sixties in good health and CMV-seronegative. The gene calls are TRBV6-5 and TRBJ1-2, with a tentative D call TRBD1 (6 bases). The sample comprised PBMCs. CDR3 coding DNA: TGTGCCAGCAGGCCTACAGGGCGAGGCTACACCTTC. Translated, it gives CASRPTGRGYTF.